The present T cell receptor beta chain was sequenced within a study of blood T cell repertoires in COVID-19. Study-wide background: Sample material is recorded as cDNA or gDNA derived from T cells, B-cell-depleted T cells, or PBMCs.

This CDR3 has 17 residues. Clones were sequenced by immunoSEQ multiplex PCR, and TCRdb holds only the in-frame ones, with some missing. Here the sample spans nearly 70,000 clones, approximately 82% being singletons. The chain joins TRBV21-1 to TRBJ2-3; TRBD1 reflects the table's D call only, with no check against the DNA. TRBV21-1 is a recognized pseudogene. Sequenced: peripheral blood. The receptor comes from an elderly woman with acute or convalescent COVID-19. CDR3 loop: CASRPTPGTGEADTQYF. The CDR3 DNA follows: TGTGCCAGCAGACCTACCCCCGGGACAGGGGAGGCAGATACGCAGTATTTT.